The present T cell receptor beta chain was sequenced within a study of blood T cell repertoires in COVID-19. Study summary: Acute and convalescent COVID-19 specimens originated in the United States, Italy and Spain. T cells, B-cell-depleted T cells, or PBMCs provided the cDNA or gDNA that served as material.

The CDR3 length is 16 residues. Germline lookup yields CDR1 MNHEY and CDR2 SVGAGI. Deletions cut 2 bases from V and 7 bases from J, with 15 bases between. The assay was immunoSEQ multiplex PCR, and TCRdb's table has in-frame clones only and misses some. The sample has around 100,000 clones, more than 80% seen once. The clonotype was recovered from a woman aged 60-75 years with acute or convalescent COVID-19. The sample was peripheral blood. This rearrangement joins TRBV6-5 to TRBJ1-6; D perhaps matches TRBD1 (6 bases). This CDR3 is CASSYIAGRGNSPLHF. CDR3 nucleotides: TGTGCCAGCAGTTACATCGCGGGCAGGGGCAATTCACCCCTCCACTTT.